Below, 2 T cell receptor beta chains from the same sample are listed, as sequenced in a study of shared clonotypes between healthy human individuals. Some clones are missing from TCRdb's copy, which holds only in-frame ones; the method was immunoSEQ multiplex PCR. The data show roughly 2,300,000 clones, with about nine tenths seen just once and around 0.4% held by the top ten. Sequenced input: naive CD4+ T cells from PBMCs. The sample's subset: CD45RA+ positively selected. The receptors originated from a young man in good health. Some clones in this sample may be carry-over from other donors' samples.

As for this clone: Other DNA sequences in this specimen translate into the identical CDR3. The chain joins TRBV4-3 to TRBJ2-3; D not certain. Deletions cut 0 bases from V and 4 bases from J, with 8 bases between. Germline V gives CDR1 LGHNA, CDR2 YSLEER. There are 14 residues in the CDR3. CDR3 residues: CASSQELVADTQYF. DNA of the CDR3: TGCGCCAGCAGCCAAGAGCTAGTAGCAGATACGCAGTATTTT.

The sample holds one count of this clone. This sequence joins TRBV29-1 and TRBJ2-7; TRBD1 matches 9 bases. The V gene's germline CDR1 is SQVTM and CDR2 ANQGSEA. With 5 bases clipped from V and 3 bases from J, the junction kept 11 bases outside the gene matches. The CDR3 is 15 residues long. The CDR3 DNA reads as TGCAGCGTTCGTTTCTCTTTGGACAGGGGCTACGAGCAGTACTTC. It yields the protein CSVRFSLDRGYEQYF.